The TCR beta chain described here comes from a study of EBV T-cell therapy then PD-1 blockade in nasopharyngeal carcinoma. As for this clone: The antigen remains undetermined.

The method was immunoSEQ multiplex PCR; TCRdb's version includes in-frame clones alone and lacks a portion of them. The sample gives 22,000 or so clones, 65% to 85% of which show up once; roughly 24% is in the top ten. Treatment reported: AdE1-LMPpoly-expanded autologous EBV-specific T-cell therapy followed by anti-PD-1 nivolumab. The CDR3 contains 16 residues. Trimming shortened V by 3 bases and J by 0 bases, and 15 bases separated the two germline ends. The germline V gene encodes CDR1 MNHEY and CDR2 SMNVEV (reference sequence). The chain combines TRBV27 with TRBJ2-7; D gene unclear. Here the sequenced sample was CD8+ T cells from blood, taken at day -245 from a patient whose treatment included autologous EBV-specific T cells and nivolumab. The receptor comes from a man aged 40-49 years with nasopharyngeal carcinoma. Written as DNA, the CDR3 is TGTGCCAGCAGTTTCTACGACCGGACCACCTCCTACGAGCAGTACTTC. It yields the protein CASSFYDRTTSYEQYF.